This TCR beta chain is drawn from a study of vaccination effects on CD4 cells after COVID-19. At the level of the study: There were two convalescent patients who gave samples 16 days and one week before vaccination. Whole-study findings and limits: Long after vaccination, the clones induced by infection and by vaccine shrank markedly in size.

Sequenced by immunoSEQ multiplex PCR; TCRdb stores in-frame clones only, minus some. The sample contains roughly 70,000 clones, roughly two thirds of which appear only once. About this clone: Antigen: not known.

Sequencing was preceded by expansion of antigen-specific CD4+ T cells with viral peptide pools in the ViraFEST assay. On day 10 of culture, CD4+ T cells were separated out. The individual was infected with SARS-CoV-2 between March and December 2020, as confirmed by PCR. The culture medium for some 2 million PBMC per well included around 9.3 IU/ml IL-2 and around 10 ug/ml peptides. HIV-1 Nef peptide pool stimulation served as negative control. Sequencing used CD4+ T cells from PBMCs cultured with HIV peptides, obtained before COVID-19 vaccination. Subset denoted: HIV-1 Nef peptide pool negative control/reference culture. The source of this sequence is a human donor who had a prior SARS-CoV-2 infection.

This CDR3 is CARSLGTGGTGGSYGYTF. The CDR3 DNA is TGTGCCAGAAGCTTAGGGACAGGGGGGACAGGGGGCAGCTATGGCTACACCTTC. The chain links TRBV7-5 to TRBJ1-2; the table assigns TRBD1, which was not confirmed against the DNA. TRBV7-5 is a documented pseudogene. The CDR3 is 18 amino acids.